A selection of T cell receptor beta chains follows, all from one sample in a study of T cells after posttransplantation cyclophosphamide. Data came from immunoSEQ multiplex PCR; TCRdb stores just in-frame clones and leaves some out. The data contain approximately 26,000 clones, more than 80% of them singletons. Sequencing was carried out using PBMCs. Every receptor here comes from a man aged 45 to 65. Each CDR3 is given with its conserved first and last residue. D genes are given only for firm matches. Expanded clones get a size class; other rows say once, few or many, or leave the size out.

clone size,J gene,V gene,D gene,CDR3 DNA,CDR3 protein
NA,TRBJ2-7,TRBV28,NA,TGTGCCAGCAGTTTCTTTTACGAGCAGTACTTC,CASSFFYEQYF
NA,TRBJ2-7,TRBV10-3,NA,TGTGCCACCAAACAGGGTTTTTCCTCCGAGCAGTACTTC,CATKQGFSSEQYF
NA,TRBJ2-7,TRBV6-1,TRBD2,TGTGCCAGCAGTGAAACCCTCCTGAGCGGGGGCCGATACGAGCAGTACTTC,CASSETLLSGGRYEQYF
NA,TRBJ2-2,TRBV9,TRBD2,TGTGCCAGCGCGGGGGTCGGTCCGGAGCTGTTTTTT,CASAGVGPELFF
NA,TRBJ2-7,TRBV30,TRBD1,TGTGCCTGGAGGGGACAGGGGATCTACGAGCAGTACTTC,CAWRGQGIYEQYF
NA,TRBJ1-2,TRBV7-9,NA,TGTGCCAGCAGCTTTCCGGGGTATGGCTACACCTTC,CASSFPGYGYTF
once,TRBJ1-3,TRBV18,NA,TGTGCCAGCTCGCGCCTTGACTCTGGAAACACCATATATTTT,CASSRLDSGNTIYF
once,TRBJ1-1,TRBV6-5,NA,TGTGCCAGCAACTACGTCACTGAAGCTTTCTTT,CASNYVTEAFF
NA,TRBJ2-5,TRBV6-5,NA,TGTGCCAGCAGTTACAACAGGGTGTATGGAGAGACCCAGTACTTC,CASSYNRVYGETQYF
NA,TRBJ2-3,TRBV7-2,TRBD1,TGTGCCAGCAGCTGGGGACAGGGCGGGCCAGATACGCAGTATTTT,CASSWGQGGPDTQYF
NA,TRBJ2-1,TRBV11-3,NA,TGTGCCAGCAGCTGGACAAGCAATGAGCAGTTCTTC,CASSWTSNEQFF
NA,TRBJ1-1,TRBV10-3,TRBD1,TGTGCCATCAGCTCTCCCGCAGGGGGAAATGAAGCTTTCTTT,CAISSPAGGNEAFF
NA,TRBJ1-1,TRBV29-1,NA,TGCAGCGTTGATCGGGGGGGGCCGACTGAAGCTTTCTTT,CSVDRGGPTEAFF
NA,TRBJ1-1,TRBV5-1,TRBD1,TGCGCCAGCAGCTTGTTAAGGGACAGCCTAGACACTGAAGCTTTCTTT,CASSLLRDSLDTEAFF
NA,TRBJ1-2,TRBV19,TRBD1,TGTGCCAGTGGGACAGATGGCTACACCTTC,CASGTDGYTF
NA,TRBJ2-5,TRBV28,TRBD1,TGTGCCAGCCCTCCCCCAAGGGCGGGACAGGGGGTCGGGGGCCAAGAGACCCAGTACTTC,CASPPPRAGQGVGGQETQYF
NA,TRBJ1-6,TRBV6-1,NA,TGTGCCAGCAGGTTTACCTATAATTCCCCCCTCCACTTT,CASRFTYNSPLHF
NA,TRBJ2-7,TRBV27,NA,TGTGCCAGCACCGGATCCGGGAAAAACTACGAGCAGTACTTC,CASTGSGKNYEQYF
NA,TRBJ1-5,TRBV28,NA,TGTGCCAGCAGTTTATCCGGGTATAGCAATCAGCCCCAGCATTTT,CASSLSGYSNQPQHF
NA,TRBJ1-2,TRBV7-2,NA,TGTGCCAGCAGACCCTTAGCTAACTATGGCTACACCTTC,CASRPLANYGYTF
NA,TRBJ2-2,TRBV11-3,TRBD2,TGTGCCAGCAGCTCCGTTGTGGGACTAGCGGGAGTAGGTTCCGGGGAGCTGTTTTTT,CASSSVVGLAGVGSGELFF
NA,TRBJ2-1,TRBV4-1,TRBD2,TGCGCCAGCAGCTACCGACTAGCGGGAGTTTCTCACAATGAGCAGTTCTTC,CASSYRLAGVSHNEQFF
NA,TRBJ2-7,TRBV10-1,NA,TGCGCCAGCAGTGAAGCCCACTACGAGCAGTACTTC,CASSEAHYEQYF
once,TRBJ2-3,TRBV7-9,TRBD2,TGTGCCAGCAGGCGCACACTAGCGGCCACCACAGATACGCAGTATTTT,CASRRTLAATTDTQYF
NA,TRBJ2-5,TRBV7-9,TRBD2,TGTGCCAGCAGCTTAGGCGGGGGGGCCGCGGAGACCCAGTACTTC,CASSLGGGAAETQYF
NA,TRBJ2-1,TRBV23-1,NA,TGCGCCAGCAGTCAGTCCGGGACAAATGACAATGAGCAGTTCTTC,CASSQSGTNDNEQFF
NA,TRBJ2-7,TRBV30,NA,TGTGCCTGGAGTGAGAGGGTCGGGGACTACGAGCAGTACTTC,CAWSERVGDYEQYF
NA,TRBJ2-5,TRBV5-6,TRBD1,TGTGCCAGCAGCAGACCATATACAGGGGATGAAGAGACCCAGTACTTC,CASSRPYTGDEETQYF
NA,TRBJ1-3,TRBV9,NA,TGTGCCAGCAGCGCTGACAGTGTCTCTGGAAACACCATATATTTT,CASSADSVSGNTIYF
NA,TRBJ1-1,TRBV11-3,NA,TGTGCCAGCAGCCTACCGGGGGAGGCTTTCTTT,CASSLPGEAFF
NA,TRBJ2-7,TRBV19,TRBD2,TGTGCCAGTACCCCAGAGTGGGGGGGCGAGCAGTACTTC,CASTPEWGGEQYF